Below, 27 T cell receptor beta chains from the same sample are listed, as sequenced in a study of OX40 agonist ivuxolimab in advanced cancers. Libraries were prepared by immunoSEQ multiplex PCR; TCRdb keeps only in-frame clonotypes and omits some of them. The sample includes about 58,000 clones, 80% to 90% of them seen just once. This material consisted of CD4+ or CD8+ T cells sorted from blood, taken in a trial of the OX40 agonist ivuxolimab. These receptors came from an adult with an advanced solid tumor such as melanoma, head and neck, liver or kidney cancer.

The J gene is TRBJ2-4, the V gene TRBV29-1; a possible D gene is TRBD1 (6 bases). This CDR3 is built from 13 residues. V dropped 4 bases and J dropped 4 bases, with 11 bases sitting between them. The germline gives CDR1 SQVTM, CDR2 ANQGSEA. The CDR3 DNA reads as TGCAGCGTTGGACAGGCAGGAAAAAACATTCAGTACTTC. Translated: CSVGQAGKNIQYF.

In this sample, this clone turned up a few times. The chain combines TRBV30 with TRBJ1-1, with D perhaps TRBD1 (6 bases). The germline gives CDR1 GTSNPN, CDR2 SVGIG (reference sequence). CDR3 length: 12 amino acids. Deletions cut 3 bases from V and 8 bases from J, with 13 bases between. The CDR3 region is CAWSVTGNEAFF. Here the CDR3 DNA reads TGTGCCTGGAGCGTTACAGGGAACGAAGCTTTCTTT.

CDR3 in DNA: TGTGCCAGCAGTTTGGGACCTGTTAACTATGGCTACACCTTC. Residues: CASSLGPVNYGYTF. The rearrangement links TRBV28 to TRBJ1-2; D may be TRBD1 (5 bases). The CDR3 spans 14 residues. The germline V gene has CDR1 MDHEN and CDR2 SYDVKM. Trimming shortened V by 3 bases and J by 1 base, and 9 bases separated the two germline ends.

The V and J genes are TRBV19 and TRBJ1-5; D ambiguous. Per the germline V gene, CDR1 is LNHDA and CDR2 is SQIVND (reference sequence). The CDR3 loop spans 13 amino acids. V lost 2 bases to trimming and J lost 5 bases, with 7 bases between them. In nucleotides, the CDR3 is TGTGCCAGTAGTATACTTGGGGATCAGCCCCAGCATTTT. It specifies CASSILGDQPQHF.

In the case of this clone: At one end, the junction sequence differs from germline, possibly due to a read error. This chain links TRBV5-1 with TRBJ2-1, with no clear D. This CDR3 region has 15 residues. Germline-derived CDR1 and CDR2 are SGHRS and YFSETQ. DNA for the CDR3: TGCGCCAGCAGTTTGGCGGTGAGCTCCTACAATGAGCAGTTCTTC. Translating gives CASSLAVSSYNEQFF. Full variable domain (missing parts from reference TRBV5-1 and TRBJ2-1): KAGVTQTPRYLIKTRGQQVTLSCSPISGHRSVSWYQQTPGQGLQFLFEYFSETQRNKGNFPGRFSGRQFSNSRSEMNVSTLELGDSALYLCASSLAVSSYNEQFFGPGTRLTVL.

This clone was seen once. V gene TRBV19 combines with J gene TRBJ2-7; D might be TRBD2 (6 bases). Trimming left V 4 bases short and J 0 bases short, with 13 bases between. This CDR3 has 15 residues. Germline loops: CDR1 LNHDA, CDR2 SQIVND (reference sequence). CDR3 amino acids: CASSNPRRGSYEQYF. The CDR3 DNA reads TGTGCCAGTAGTAACCCTAGGCGGGGCTCCTACGAGCAGTACTTC. The whole variable domain, filled in from reference TRBV19 and TRBJ2-7, reads DGGITQSPKYLFRKEGQNVTLSCEQNLNHDAMYWYRQDPGQGLRLIYYSQIVNDFQKGDIAEGYSVSREKKESFPLTVTSAQKNPTAFYLCASSNPRRGSYEQYFGPGTRLTVT.

The chain combines TRBV11-2 with TRBJ2-3; D is uncertain. V lost 0 bases, J lost 6 bases, and 4 bases lay in between. This CDR3 region has 12 residues. The germline CDR1 and CDR2 sequences are SGHAT and FQNNGV. The DNA of the CDR3 is TGTGCCAGCAGCTTAGATCGGGATACGCAGTATTTT. This encodes CASSLDRDTQYF. Drawing the rest from reference TRBV11-2 and TRBJ2-3, the complete variable domain is EAGVAQSPRYKIIEKRQSVAFWCNPISGHATLYWYQQILGQGPKLLIQFQNNGVVDDSQLPKDRFSAERLKGVDSTLKIQPAKLEDSAVYLCASSLDRDTQYFGPGTRLTVL.

The chain carries TRBV10-1 and TRBJ2-1, with 13 bases aligning to TRBD2. V lost 2 bases, J lost 7 bases, and 5 bases stayed unmatched. CDR3 length: 16 residues. Per the germline V gene, CDR1 is WNHNN and CDR2 is SYGVQD (reference sequence). CDR3 sequence: CASSERTSGRRNEQFF. CDR3 nucleotide sequence: TGCGCCAGCAGTGAGAGGACTAGCGGGAGAAGAAATGAGCAGTTCTTC.

The chain carries TRBV10-3 and TRBJ2-3, with 12 bases matching TRBD2. V shed 11 bases, J shed 6 bases, and the junction held 9 bases outside the gene matches. This CDR3 has 14 residues. The germline V gene encodes CDR1 ENHRY and CDR2 SYGVKD. The CDR3 protein is CAASLAGGGDTQYF. Written as DNA, the CDR3 is TGTGCCGCCTCACTAGCGGGAGGAGGCGATACGCAGTATTTT.

This chain links TRBV6-6 with TRBJ1-1, with unresolved D. Trimming stripped 7 bases from V and 0 bases from J, with 12 bases between. CDR1 MNHNY and CDR2 SVGAGI come from the germline V gene (reference sequence). The CDR3 has 14 amino acids. CDR3 DNA: TGTGCCAGCACCAAGGGCCTAATGAACACTGAAGCTTTCTTT. Its translation: CASTKGLMNTEAFF.

The chain links TRBV5-1 to TRBJ2-1; 7 bases match TRBD2. The germline V gene has CDR1 SGHRS and CDR2 YFSETQ. The CDR3 is made up of 13 amino acids. Unmatched junction bases numbered 1, after V lost 2 bases and J lost 5 bases. DNA for the CDR3: TGCGCCAGCAGCTTTCTAGCGGACAATGAGCAGTTCTTC. Translated: CASSFLADNEQFF.

The V and J genes are TRBV6-5 and TRBJ2-1, with D hard to call. Trimming pared 8 bases from V and 7 bases from J, leaving 12 bases between. This CDR3 region has 12 residues. CDR1 and CDR2 from the germline V gene are MNHEY and SVGAGI. The CDR3 sequence: CASFTGDNEQFF. The CDR3 DNA reads as TGTGCCAGCTTCACCGGAGATAATGAGCAGTTCTTC.

The J gene is TRBJ2-7, the V gene TRBV7-9; a possible D gene is TRBD1 (6 bases). CDR1 and CDR2 (germline): SEHNR, FQNEAQ (reference sequence). V was pared by 2 bases and J by 0 bases, with 8 bases between. This CDR3 has 14 residues. The CDR3 protein is CASSLTGSSYEQYF. As DNA, the CDR3 is TGTGCCAGCAGCTTAACAGGGAGCTCCTACGAGCAGTACTTC. Based on the CDR3 plus reference TRBV7-9 and TRBJ2-7, the full variable domain is DTGVSQNPRHKITKRGQNVTFRCDPISEHNRLYWYRQTLGQGPEFLTYFQNEAQLEKSRLLSDRFSAERPKGSFSTLEIQRTEQGDSAMYLCASSLTGSSYEQYFGPGTRLTVT.

V gene TRBV30 combines with J gene TRBJ2-1; possibly TRBD1 for D (5 bases). The ends were cut back, 0 bases at V and 5 bases at J, with 8 bases in the middle. CDR1 is GTSNPN, CDR2 SVGIG, per germline (reference sequence). The CDR3 contains 13 residues. The CDR3 nucleotides read TGTGCCTGGAGTGTTGGGGCCGACAATGAGCAGTTCTTC. Amino acids: CAWSVGADNEQFF. Using reference TRBV30 and TRBJ2-1 for the parts outside the CDR3, the full variable domain is SQTIHQWPATLVQPVGSPLSLECTVEGTSNPNLYWYRQAAGRGLQLLFYSVGIGQISSEVPQNLSASRPQDRQFILSSKKLLLSDSGFYLCAWSVGADNEQFFGPGTRLTVL.

Notes on this clone: The junction departs from the called germline gene at one end, perhaps through a read error. The rearrangement uses TRBV6-1 and TRBJ2-5; 15 bases agree with TRBD2. The CDR3 runs to 17 residues. The germline V gene has CDR1 MNHNS and CDR2 SASEGT. The CDR3 sequence is CASNEAGLAGGIETQYF. The DNA of the CDR3 is TGTGCCAGCAATGAAGCGGGACTAGCGGGAGGTATTGAGACCCAGTACTTC.

The V call is TRBV30, the J call TRBJ2-5, with no clear D. V was shortened by 2 bases and J by 4 bases, with 8 bases between the two germline ends. The CDR3 covers 12 residues. Germline loops: CDR1 GTSNPN, CDR2 SVGIG (reference sequence). The CDR3 sequence: CAWSTIPETQYF. CDR3 bases: TGTGCCTGGAGTACCATCCCAGAGACCCAGTACTTC.

V usage is TRBV5-5 and J usage is TRBJ1-3; TRBD1 agrees at 9 bases. The CDR3 has 16 amino acids. Looked up from germline, CDR1 is SGHKS and CDR2 is YYEKEE (reference sequence). J lost 0 bases, V lost 4 bases, and 5 bases had no gene match. DNA for the CDR3: TGTGCCAGCAGCCAACAGGGGGCTGTCTCTGGAAACACCATATATTTT. It is translated as CASSQQGAVSGNTIYF. Together with reference TRBV5-5 and TRBJ1-3, the CDR3 gives the full variable domain: DAGVTQSPTHLIKTRGQQVTLRCSPISGHKSVSWYQQVLGQGPQFIFQYYEKEERGRGNFPDRFSARQFPNYSSELNVNALLLGDSALYLCASSQQGAVSGNTIYFGEGSWLTVV.

The gene calls are TRBV25-1 and TRBJ2-7; 7 nucleotides line up with TRBD1. Germline assignment: CDR1 MGHDK and CDR2 SYGVNS. V lost 1 base to trimming and J lost 2 bases; unmatched junction nucleotides: 5. The CDR3 extends over 15 amino acids. CDR3 sequence reads: CASSEWDRGTYEQYF. As DNA, the CDR3 is TGTGCCAGCAGTGAATGGGACAGAGGGACCTACGAGCAGTACTTC.

Of note for this clone: At one end, the junction sequence differs from germline, possibly due to a read error. The V and J genes are TRBV7-7 and TRBJ2-3; D not resolved. This CDR3 region has 13 residues. Germline CDR1 SSHAT, CDR2 FNYEAQ (reference sequence). The CDR3, as DNA: TGTGCTAGCAGCGTTTATAGCACAGATACGCAGTATTTT. Translated, it gives CASSVYSTDTQYF.

The chain has TRBV4-3 and TRBJ2-7; TRBD2 matches 7 bases. The length of the CDR3 is 16 residues. CDR1 is LGHNA and CDR2 is YSLEER in the germline V gene. After removal of 0 bases from V and 0 bases from J, the junction contained 5 bases not matched to a gene. Here the CDR3 DNA reads TGCGCCAGCAGCCAAGATTTGCGGGGGTACTCCTACGAGCAGTACTTC. Amino acid sequence: CASSQDLRGYSYEQYF.

The chain combines TRBV28 with TRBJ1-2; 7 bases map to TRBD1. The CDR3 has 15 amino acids. In germline, CDR1 is MDHEN, CDR2 SYDVKM. The V and J ends lost 2 bases and 2 bases, in that order; junction bases with no gene match: 5. For the CDR3, the DNA is TGTGCCAGCAGTTTAGGACAGGACCACAACTATGGCTACACCTTC. Translated: CASSLGQDHNYGYTF.

V usage is TRBV4-2 and J usage is TRBJ2-7; 10 nucleotides align to TRBD1. Germline-derived CDR1 and CDR2 are LGHNA and YNFKEQ. This CDR3 spans 15 amino acids. J lost 4 bases, V lost 3 bases, and 6 bases had no gene match. In DNA, the CDR3 is TGTGCCAGCAGCCAGACAGGGGGCAGTTCATACGAGCAGTACTTC. Its translation is CASSQTGGSSYEQYF.

The CDR3 DNA reads TGTGCCAGCAGCCCCCCCCGCTACAGGGGGTCTTCAGAGACCCAGTACTTC. This gives the protein CASSPPRYRGSSETQYF. The chain is built from TRBV7-9 and TRBJ2-5, with TRBD1 matching over 8 bases. The CDR3 sequence is 17 residues long. V lost 5 bases and J lost 4; bases outside the gene matches: 15. Germline assignment: CDR1 SEHNR and CDR2 FQNEAQ (reference sequence). Looking up the rest from reference TRBV7-9 and TRBJ2-5 gives the full variable domain: DTGVSQNPRHKITKRGQNVTFRCDPISEHNRLYWYRQTLGQGPEFLTYFQNEAQLEKSRLLSDRFSAERPKGSFSTLEIQRTEQGDSAMYLCASSPPRYRGSSETQYFGPGTRLLVL.

This chain links TRBV2 with TRBJ2-1; D may correspond to TRBD1 or TRBD2 (6 bases each). The CDR3 length is 14 residues. V was cut by 2 bases and J by 7 bases, with 12 bases left in between. Germline V CDR1 and CDR2: SNHLY, FYNNEI. CDR3 DNA: TGTGCCAGCAGTGAACAGGGGAGGACGAATGAGCAGTTCTTC. Its protein is CASSEQGRTNEQFF.

The chain carries TRBV7-8 and TRBJ2-7; 7 bases match TRBD1. With V trimmed by 4 bases and J by 7 bases, 7 bases remained unmatched. Germline lookup yields CDR1 SGHVS and CDR2 FQNEAQ. The length of the CDR3 is 13 residues. As DNA, the CDR3 is TGTGCCAGCAGCTGGGGACAGTTCAAAGAGCAGTACTTC. Its protein is CASSWGQFKEQYF.

This clone was found once. The J gene is TRBJ2-3, the V gene TRBV11-2; possibly TRBD1 for D (6 bases). The germline V gene has CDR1 SGHAT and CDR2 FQNNGV. Trimming cost V 6 bases and J 4 bases, with 17 bases left between them. This CDR3 region has 15 residues. CDR3 sequence reads: CASSNGAGVADTQYF. CDR3 nucleotides: TGTGCCAGCAGTAATGGGGCAGGGGTGGCAGATACGCAGTATTTT.

This clone came up a few times. The chain joins TRBV13 to TRBJ1-1, with TRBD1 identical over 7 bases. The CDR3 has 15 residues. Germline V lookup: CDR1 PRHDT, CDR2 FYEKMQ (reference sequence). J gave up 1 base and V 5 bases, and 7 bases lay outside the gene matches. In DNA form, the CDR3 reads TGTGCCAGCAGCCCGCCGACAGGGAAGAACACTGAAGCTTTCTTT. Residues: CASSPPTGKNTEAFF. The whole variable domain, remainder taken from reference TRBV13 and TRBJ1-1, is AAGVIQSPRHLIKEKRETATLKCYPIPRHDTVYWYQQGPGQDPQFLISFYEKMQSDKGSIPDRFSAQQFSDYHSELNMSSLELGDSALYFCASSPPTGKNTEAFFGQGTRLTVV.